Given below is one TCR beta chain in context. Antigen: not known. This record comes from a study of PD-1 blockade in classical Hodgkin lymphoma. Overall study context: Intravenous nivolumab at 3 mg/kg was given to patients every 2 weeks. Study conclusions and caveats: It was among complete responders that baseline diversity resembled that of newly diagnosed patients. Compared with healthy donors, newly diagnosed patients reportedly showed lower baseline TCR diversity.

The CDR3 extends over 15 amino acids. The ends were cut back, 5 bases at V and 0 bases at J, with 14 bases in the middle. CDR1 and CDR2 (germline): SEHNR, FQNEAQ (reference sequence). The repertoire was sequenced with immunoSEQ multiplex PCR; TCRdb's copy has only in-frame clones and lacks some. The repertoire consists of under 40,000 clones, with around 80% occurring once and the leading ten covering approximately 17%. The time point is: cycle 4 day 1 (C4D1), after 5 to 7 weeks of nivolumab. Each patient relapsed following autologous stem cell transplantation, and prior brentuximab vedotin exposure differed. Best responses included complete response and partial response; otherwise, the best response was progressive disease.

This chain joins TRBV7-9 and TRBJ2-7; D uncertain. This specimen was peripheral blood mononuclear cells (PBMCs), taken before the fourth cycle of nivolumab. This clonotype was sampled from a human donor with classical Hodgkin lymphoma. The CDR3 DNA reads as TGTGCCAGCAGCCCCGGACGGGCTAGCTCCTACGAGCAGTACGTC. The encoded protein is CASSPGRASSYEQYV.